A selection of T cell receptor beta chains follows, all from one sample in a study of human T cells and chemical hapten exposure. TCRdb analysed the RACE reads with MiXCR anew, one entry per CDR3 protein. There are over 150,000 distinct CDR3 sequences in the sample; 28% occur only once, and 2.1% lies in the top ten. The starting material was whole blood, obtained in connection with sensitization to the hapten diphenylcyclopropenone (DPC). The receptors originated from a young woman with alopecia areata. Some clones in this sample may be carry-over from other donors' samples. CDR3s include the opening cysteine and the closing phenylalanine or tryptophan. A D gene is named only where the DNA matches it firmly. Only part of the rows carry a size: once, few, many, or a class if the clone is expanded.

>TRBJ1-2|NA|TRBV4-3|NA
CASSQDRRNYGYTF
TGCGCCAGCAGCCAAGACAGACGGAACTATGGCTACACCTTC
>TRBJ2-7|NA|TRBV6-2/TRBV6-3|NA
CASSYSEATVRNF
TGTGCCAGCAGTTACTCGGAGGCGACCGTGAGGAACTTC
>TRBJ2-2|NA|TRBV12-3/TRBV12-4|NA
CASSLGTLNTGELFF
TGTGCCAGCAGTCTCGGGACACTGAACACCGGGGAGCTGTTTTTT
>TRBJ2-5|NA|TRBV18|NA
CASSPPEGSGTQYF
TGTGCCAGCTCACCACCGGAGGGGAGCGGGACCCAGTACTTC
>TRBJ2-2|NA|TRBV5-1|NA
CASSFPRGAAGELFF
TGCGCCAGCAGCTTCCCCCGGGGGGCTGCCGGGGAGCTGTTTTTT
>TRBJ2-3|NA|TRBV4-3|NA
CASSLTVPVDASESDTQYF
TGCGCCAGCAGCCTTACAGTCCCGGTGGACGCTAGCGAGTCAGATACGCAGTATTTT
>TRBJ1-5|NA|TRBV30|few
CAWATGANQPQHF
TGTGCCTGGGCGACAGGAGCTAATCAGCCCCAGCATTTT
>TRBJ2-3|NA|TRBV20-1|NA
CSAYPYWGADTQYF
TGCAGTGCTTACCCTTATTGGGGGGCAGATACGCAGTATTTT
>TRBJ2-2|NA|TRBV4-1|NA
CASSRGNANTGELFF
TGCGCCAGCAGCCGTGGAAACGCGAACACCGGGGAGCTGTTTTTT
>TRBJ1-5|TRBD1|TRBV20-1|few
CSARIGTGRNQPQHF
TGCAGTGCTAGAATCGGGACAGGTCGGAATCAGCCCCAGCATTTT
>TRBJ1-4|NA|TRBV7-2|NA
CASSLEGRINEKLFF
TGTGCCAGCAGCTTAGAGGGTCGGATTAATGAAAAACTGTTTTTT
>TRBJ2-2|NA|TRBV4-3|NA
CASSQDRAGLRGELFF
TGCGCCAGCAGCCAAGATAGGGCGGGGCTTAGAGGGGAGCTGTTTTTT
>TRBJ2-7|NA|TRBV27|NA
CASSGVDYRYEQYF
TGTGCCAGCAGTGGTGTGGATTACCGCTACGAGCAGTACTTC
>TRBJ2-7|TRBD1|TRBV7-2|NA
CASSIRQGASYEQYF
TGTGCCAGCAGCATCCGACAGGGGGCCTCCTACGAGCAGTACTTC
>TRBJ2-7|TRBD1|TRBV29-1|NA
CSGGQGRAYEQYF
TGCAGCGGAGGACAGGGCCGAGCCTACGAGCAGTACTTC
>TRBJ2-7|TRBD1|TRBV10-3|NA
CAISEYGTGMSYEQYF
TGTGCCATCAGTGAGTATGGGACAGGGATGTCATACGAGCAGTACTTC
>TRBJ2-1|TRBD2|TRBV11-3|NA
CASSLEAGRPGDNEQFF
TGTGCCAGCAGCTTAGAAGCGGGACGGCCCGGGGACAATGAGCAGTTCTTC
>TRBJ1-5|TRBD1|TRBV6-5|few
CASSTGRQGLGNQPQHF
TGTGCCAGCAGTACGGGCCGACAGGGGTTGGGGAATCAGCCCCAGCATTTT
>TRBJ1-5|TRBD1|TRBV4-1|NA
CASSQRQGAYQPQHF
TGCGCCAGCAGCCAACGACAGGGGGCCTATCAGCCCCAGCATTTT
>TRBJ2-7|NA|TRBV29-1|NA
CSVDLNRRGGEQYF
TGCAGCGTTGATCTTAATCGCAGGGGAGGCGAGCAGTACTTC
>TRBJ1-4|NA|TRBV18|few
CASSPRQPSNEKLFF
TGTGCCAGCTCACCTAGACAGCCTTCTAATGAAAAACTGTTTTTT
>TRBJ1-2|NA|TRBV3-1|NA
CASSQGGNRGYTF
TGTGCCAGCAGCCAAGGGGGCAATAGGGGCTACACCTTC
>TRBJ2-7|NA|TRBV9|NA
CASSVGDSVYEQYF
TGTGCCAGCAGCGTAGGGGACTCCGTTTACGAGCAGTACTTC
>TRBJ1-4|NA|TRBV6-4|few
CASSPNPGANEKLFF
TGTGCCAGCAGCCCGAACCCGGGGGCAAATGAAAAACTGTTTTTT
>TRBJ1-4|NA|TRBV15|few
CATSRVTGREKLFF
TGTGCCACCAGCAGAGTAACAGGGCGGGAAAAACTGTTTTTT
>TRBJ2-7|NA|TRBV10-3|few
CAISESKGPYEQYF
TGTGCCATCAGTGAGTCGAAGGGGCCCTACGAGCAGTACTTC
>TRBJ1-6|NA|TRBV10-2|NA
CASRGANSPLHF
TGCGCCAGCAGAGGGGCTAATTCACCCCTCCACTTT
>TRBJ1-6|NA|TRBV3-1|few
CASSQDQQGYSPLHF
TGTGCCAGCAGCCAAGATCAACAGGGTTACTCACCCCTCCACTTT
>TRBJ2-1|NA|TRBV20-1|NA
CSPSYNEQFF
TGCAGTCCGAGTTACAATGAGCAGTTCTTC
>TRBJ1-1|NA|TRBV29-1|few
CSGTGAEAFF
TGCAGCGGGACGGGGGCTGAAGCTTTCTTT
>TRBJ2-1|NA|TRBV4-2|few
CASSQDPNRGGSEQFF
TGTGCCAGCAGCCAAGATCCTAACAGGGGAGGAAGTGAGCAGTTCTTC
>TRBJ2-7|NA|TRBV29-1|few
CSVVRPTSEQYF
TGCAGCGTTGTGCGGCCCACTAGCGAGCAGTACTTC
>TRBJ1-1|NA|TRBV7-9|many
CASSFEGLNTEAFF
TGTGCCAGCAGCTTCGAAGGTTTGAACACTGAAGCTTTCTTT
>TRBJ1-2|TRBD1|TRBV4-2|NA
CASSQTRTGGLSYTF
TGTGCCAGCAGCCAGACTAGGACAGGGGGATTAAGCTACACCTTC
>TRBJ2-7|NA|TRBV29-1|NA
CSVVVANHEQYF
TGCAGCGTTGTTGTTGCTAACCACGAGCAGTACTTC
>TRBJ2-3|TRBD2|TRBV10-3|NA
CAISEGLAGGDTQYF
TGTGCCATCAGTGAGGGACTAGCGGGGGGAGATACGCAGTATTTT
>TRBJ2-3|NA|TRBV4-3|NA
CASSQDGGFFTDTQYF
TGCGCCAGCAGCCAAGATGGTGGGTTTTTCACAGATACGCAGTATTTT
>TRBJ2-3|TRBD1|TRBV6-2/TRBV6-3|NA
CASLRGQPSTDTQYF
TGTGCCAGCCTAAGGGGGCAGCCTAGCACAGATACGCAGTATTTT
>TRBJ2-1|TRBD2|TRBV4-1|few
CASSQEGGSAYNEQFF
TGCGCCAGCAGCCAAGAGGGCGGGAGCGCCTACAATGAGCAGTTCTTC
>TRBJ1-4|NA|TRBV12-3/TRBV12-4|few
CASSKGTIATNEKLFF
TGTGCCAGCAGTAAGGGGACTATTGCAACTAATGAAAAACTGTTTTTT
>TRBJ1-4|NA|TRBV12-3/TRBV12-4|few
CASSPGRVNEKLFF
TGTGCCAGCAGTCCGGGACGAGTTAATGAAAAACTGTTTTTT
>TRBJ1-5|NA|TRBV20-1|few
CSAPYLGEVGQPQHF
TGCAGTGCCCCATATCTGGGGGAAGTCGGTCAGCCCCAGCATTTT
>TRBJ2-7|TRBD1|TRBV6-5|NA
CASRTGTGTSYEQYF
TGTGCCAGCAGGACCGGGACAGGGACCTCCTACGAGCAGTACTTC
>TRBJ1-5|NA|TRBV19|NA
CASSIDGNQPQHF
TGTGCCAGTAGTATAGACGGGAATCAGCCCCAGCATTTT
>TRBJ2-7|TRBD2|TRBV9|NA
CASSVSGSHDEQYF
TGTGCCAGCAGCGTTAGCGGGAGCCATGACGAGCAGTACTTC